One sample yielded the 11 T cell receptor beta chains listed below, sequenced in a study of blood T cell repertoires in COVID-19. TCRdb's table, derived via immunoSEQ multiplex PCR, lists solely in-frame clones and lacks some. The sample contains fewer than 700,000 clones, about 89% of which appear only once. The sample was peripheral blood. These receptors were obtained from a woman aged 50 to 65 with COVID-19, enrolled during active disease.

This clone was found once. The V and J genes are TRBV7-2 and TRBJ2-6, with D tentatively TRBD2 (5 bases). The V gene's germline CDR1 is SGHTA and CDR2 FQGNSA. V was trimmed by 5 bases and J by 2 bases, leaving 10 bases between them. This CDR3 region has 15 residues. The CDR3 DNA reads TGTGCCAGCAGCCCCCCCGGGACTGGGGCCAACGTCCTGACTTTC. Its protein is CASSPPGTGANVLTF.

The chain joins TRBV29-1 to TRBJ2-5; D is perhaps TRBD1 (5 bases). V shed 4 bases and J shed 7 bases, with 19 bases lying between them. The CDR3 runs to 14 residues. Germline CDR1 SQVTM, CDR2 ANQGSEA. CDR3 DNA sequence: TGCAGCGTTGCCTCCGGTCAGAATAGGGGGACCCAGTACTTC. This translates into CSVASGQNRGTQYF.

The V gene is TRBV4-1, the J gene TRBJ2-3, with 7 bases that match TRBD2. V lost 3 bases to trimming and J lost 1 base; unmatched junction nucleotides: 7. Germline CDR1 and CDR2: MGHRA and YSYEKL. The CDR3 totals 16 residues. DNA for the CDR3: TGCGCCAGCAGCCAGACTCTAGCGGCTGGCACAGATACGCAGTATTTT. This encodes CASSQTLAAGTDTQYF.

Of note for this clone: The junction shows a germline mismatch at one end, possibly a read error. This chain uses TRBV30 with TRBJ2-7, with D maybe TRBD1 (5 bases). Germline V gives CDR1 GTSNPN, CDR2 SVGIG (reference sequence). The CDR3 extends over 15 amino acids. The CDR3 sequence: CAFLIGQGLSNEQYF. In DNA, the CDR3 is TGTGCCTTCCTAATTGGGCAGGGCCTCTCCAACGAGCAGTACTTC. Full variable domain (remainder filled in from reference TRBV30 and TRBJ2-7): SQTIHQWPATLVQPVGSPLSLECTVEGTSNPNLYWYRQAAGRGLQLLFYSVGIGQISSEVPQNLSASRPQDRQFILSSKKLLLSDSGFYLCAFLIGQGLSNEQYFGPGTRLTVT.

The rearrangement links TRBV5-1 to TRBJ2-2; D is undetermined. CDR3 length equals 15 residues. CDR1 and CDR2 (germline): SGHRS, YFSETQ. V was pared by 4 bases and J by 4 bases, with 14 bases between. This chain's CDR3 is CASSQGSGGTGELFF. In DNA, the CDR3 is TGCGCCAGCAGCCAAGGATCGGGTGGCACCGGGGAGCTGTTTTTT.

As regards this clone: Other DNA sequences within the sample encode an identical CDR3. Here the CDR3 reads CASSLGRGYTF. The CDR3 DNA sequence: TGTGCCAGCAGTCTGGGGCGTGGCTACACCTTC. This chain links TRBV12-3 or TRBV12-4 with TRBJ1-2; tentative D call: TRBD1 (5 bases). The CDR3 is 11 amino acids. Trimming pared 5 bases from V and 7 bases from J, leaving 8 bases between.

This rearrangement joins TRBV3-1 (or the pseudogene TRBV3-2) to TRBJ1-2; 9 positions match TRBD1. The V gene end was trimmed by 4 bases and the J gene end by 6 bases; junction bases not matched to a gene: 9. The CDR3 contains 15 residues. The germline V gene has CDR1 LGHDT and CDR2 YNNKEL (reference sequence). CDR3 region: CASSLGQGLADGYTF. In nucleotides, the CDR3 is TGTGCCAGCAGCCTGGGACAGGGACTGGCGGATGGCTACACCTTC.

V usage is TRBV2 and J usage is TRBJ1-1, with 9 bases lining up with TRBD1. CDR1 and CDR2 from the germline V gene are SNHLY and FYNNEI. The CDR3 totals 15 residues. The V and J ends lost 6 bases and 6 bases, in that order; junction bases with no gene match: 11. The CDR3 spells CASRRPGQGSSEAFF. CDR3 nucleotides: TGTGCCAGCAGACGTCCGGGACAGGGATCATCTGAAGCTTTCTTT.

The V gene is TRBV6-5, the J gene TRBJ2-7, with D possibly being TRBD1 (5 bases). The ends were cut back, 0 bases at V and 4 bases at J, with 16 bases in the middle. Per the germline V gene, CDR1 is MNHEY and CDR2 is SVGAGI. CDR3 length equals 16 residues. The CDR3, as DNA: TGTGCCAGCAGTTACTCGAAACACACTCCAGGGTACGAGCAGTACTTC. It codes for CASSYSKHTPGYEQYF.

This rearrangement joins TRBV7-2 to TRBJ1-3; 9 bases match TRBD1. The V gene end was trimmed by 3 bases and the J gene end by 4 bases; junction bases not matched to a gene: 4. The CDR3 spans 15 residues. Germline CDR1 reads SGHTA; CDR2 reads FQGNSA. The CDR3 reads CASSLGGTGGNTIYF. The CDR3 bases are TGTGCCAGCAGCTTGGGAGGGACAGGGGGAAACACCATATATTTT.

The rearrangement joins TRBV27 to TRBJ2-7; weak D call: TRBD1 (5 bases). V lost 1 base and J lost 7, with 11 bases in between. The CDR3 is 13 residues long. Germline CDR1 MNHEY, CDR2 SMNVEV (reference sequence). CDR3 sequence: CASSLFQGKEQYF. CDR3 nucleotides: TGTGCCAGCAGTTTATTCCAGGGTAAGGAGCAGTACTTC.